The source of this T cell receptor (beta chain) is a study of T cell repertoires in ileal Crohn's disease. V lost 5 bases to trimming and J lost 0 bases, with 14 bases between them. The CDR3 is made up of 15 amino acids. Germline CDR1 and CDR2: MNHEY and SVGAGI. The method was immunoSEQ multiplex PCR; TCRdb's version includes in-frame clones alone and lacks a portion of them. The sample has about 5,500 clones, approximately 80% seen once; the top ten hold approximately 38%. Time point given: inflamed ileum from the surgical specimen. Eligibility required adulthood, ileal or ileocolonic Crohn's disease and indicated ileocolonic resection.

The rearrangement uses TRBV6-5 and TRBJ2-7, with D possibly TRBD2 on 5 matching bases. The sequence came from an adult with Crohn's disease. Sample: ileal tissue. The chain's CDR3 is CASSRGTGDSYEQYF. In DNA, the CDR3 is TGTGCCAGCAGTCGAGGCACCGGGGACTCCTACGAGCAGTACTTC.